This TCR beta chain was identified during a study of blood T cells in healthy people across ages. The table lists this clonotype with a few counts. The CDR3 loop spans 14 amino acids. The ends were cut back, 8 bases at V and 2 bases at J, with 16 bases in the middle. Germline V gene data show CDR1 as MDHEN and CDR2 as SYDVKM. A J-beta primer mix and a sample-barcoded 5' primer were used in a second PCR of roughly 7 to 12 cycles. Each CDR3 protein gets one entry after TCRdb re-called the 5' RACE reads with MiXCR. This sample has approximately 1.5 million distinct CDR3 sequences, with 34% found just once.

The sequenced sample was blood. The receptor was derived from a woman in her twenties or thirties in good health. The rearrangement uses TRBV28 and TRBJ2-7; tentatively, D is TRBD1 or TRBD2 (6 bases each). CDR3 residues: CASGGGRPTYEQYF. CDR3 nucleotide sequence: TGTGCCAGCGGAGGGGGGCGGCCTACCTACGAGCAGTACTTC.